Presented here are 23 T cell receptor beta chains from one specimen sequenced in a study of early T cells in non-severe SARS-CoV-2 infection. MiXCR, applied by TCRdb to the 5' RACE reads, yields one record per CDR3 protein. The data hold about 81,000 distinct CDR3 sequences, with about 6% observed a single time. Sequencing was performed on whole blood. These receptors originate from an adult who was a healthcare worker with PCR-confirmed SARS-CoV-2 infection or an uninfected control (not recorded which).

This clonotype was seen ten or more times. The rearrangement uses TRBV18 and TRBJ2-3, with D perhaps being TRBD1 or TRBD2 (5 bases each). Deletions cut 6 bases from V and 4 bases from J, with 26 bases between. The CDR3 runs 18 residues. Germline CDR1 KGHSH, CDR2 LQKENI. The CDR3 coding sequence is TGTGCCAGCTCCCCGGCATGGGACGGAACCCGGGGCCCAGATACGCAGTATTTT. This sequence encodes CASSPAWDGTRGPDTQYF.

This chain links TRBV10-3 with TRBJ2-5, with 8 bases that match TRBD2. J gave up 2 bases and V 3 bases, and 2 bases lay outside the gene matches. This CDR3 has 14 amino acids. Germline-derived CDR1 and CDR2 are ENHRY and SYGVKD. CDR3 DNA: TGTGCCATCAGTGAAGGGACTAGTCAAGAGACCCAGTACTTC. It yields the protein CAISEGTSQETQYF.

The genes are TRBV29-1 and TRBJ2-7; D remains unclear. V lost 3 bases and J lost 6, with 12 bases in between. Per germline, CDR1 SQVTM and CDR2 ANQGSEA. The CDR3 length is 12 residues. CDR3 protein: CSVEGGIGEQYF. The CDR3 region has the DNA TGCAGCGTTGAGGGCGGAATCGGCGAGCAGTACTTC.

This clonotype was seen many times. This chain links TRBV12-3 or TRBV12-4 with TRBJ1-5, with D perhaps TRBD1 (6 bases). The CDR3 consists of 14 residues. The V end was cut by 2 bases, the J end by 3 bases, with 8 bases between. The CDR3: CASSLRDINQPQHF. CDR3 nucleotides: TGTGCCAGCAGTTTAAGGGACATCAATCAGCCCCAGCATTTT.

This clonotype appeared many times. This sequence joins TRBV27 and TRBJ1-5, with D possibly matching TRBD1 (5 bases). V lost 5 bases and J 0 bases, leaving 17 bases between the germline ends. The CDR3 has 17 amino acids. Germline CDR1 reads MNHEY; CDR2 reads SMNVEV (reference sequence). The CDR3 DNA reads as TGTGCCAGCAGTCCCATCCGGGACTTTGATAGCAATCAGCCCCAGCATTTT. Protein product: CASSPIRDFDSNQPQHF.

In its sample, this clonotype was seen many times. The V gene is TRBV7-6, the J gene TRBJ2-4; 7 positions match TRBD2. Per the germline V gene, CDR1 is SGHVS and CDR2 is FNYEAQ. The V segment lost 5 bases and the J segment 4 bases; nucleotides outside the gene matches: 11. This CDR3 has 16 amino acids. CDR3 region: CASSPLPGGIKNIQYF. The CDR3 bases are TGTGCCAGCAGCCCCCTACCGGGAGGAATAAAAAACATTCAGTACTTC.

This clonotype has more than one count but fewer than ten. The V and J genes are TRBV27 and TRBJ2-7; tentatively, D is TRBD1 or TRBD2 (5 bases each). The germline gives CDR1 MNHEY, CDR2 SMNVEV (reference sequence). This CDR3 contains 15 residues. The V and J ends lost 0 bases and 5 bases respectively, with 14 bases between them. CDR3 nucleotide sequence: TGTGCCAGCAGTTTATCGAGGGCAGGGTTTGACGAGCAGTACTTC. Translating gives CASSLSRAGFDEQYF.

This clonotype was observed a few times. CDR3 region: CASKRGLSSYEQYF. In DNA, the CDR3 is TGTGCCAGCAAACGGGGGCTGTCTTCCTACGAGCAGTACTTC. This chain uses TRBV6-5 with TRBJ2-7; TRBD1 or TRBD2 may be the D gene (6 bases each). V dropped 7 bases and J dropped 1 base, with 14 bases sitting between them. There are 14 residues in the CDR3. Germline values: CDR1 MNHEY, CDR2 SVGAGI.

This clonotype was detected many times. The CDR3 DNA reads TGTGCCACACAGGCCAACTATGGCTACACCTTC. Encoded protein: CATQANYGYTF. The chain couples TRBV19 to TRBJ1-2, with D tentatively TRBD1 (5 bases). The CDR3 has 11 amino acids. V was clipped by 10 bases and J by 2 bases, with 8 bases between them. Germline loops: CDR1 LNHDA, CDR2 SQIVND (reference sequence).

The chain carries TRBV7-9 and TRBJ1-5, with D maybe TRBD1 (6 bases). CDR1 and CDR2 from the germline V gene are SEHNR and FQNEAQ (reference sequence). Trimming cost V 5 bases and J 0 bases, with 20 bases left between them. The CDR3 spans 18 residues. The CDR3 spells CASSGGSDSRYSNQPQHF. The CDR3 nucleotides read TGTGCCAGCAGCGGGGGCTCGGACAGCAGATATAGCAATCAGCCCCAGCATTTT.

A few counts support this clonotype. The chain has TRBV19 and TRBJ2-1, with 16 nucleotides matching TRBD2. Germline V gene data show CDR1 as LNHDA and CDR2 as SQIVND (reference sequence). This CDR3 is built from 16 residues. Trimming removed 10 bases from V and 9 bases from J; junction bases left unmatched: 12. The CDR3 spells CATTTGTSGRAGEQFF. CDR3 in DNA: TGTGCCACCACGACCGGGACTAGCGGGAGGGCTGGTGAGCAGTTCTTC.

This clonotype appeared a few times. The V call is TRBV12-3 or TRBV12-4, the J call TRBJ1-1, with unresolved D. CDR3 length: 13 residues. V dropped 6 bases and J dropped 1 base, with 9 bases sitting between them. For the CDR3, the DNA is TGTGCCAGCAGAAAAGACAAGAACACTGAAGCTTTCTTT. Its protein is CASRKDKNTEAFF.

The chain carries TRBV28 and TRBJ2-1; TRBD2 matches at 14 bases. The V gene's germline CDR1 is MDHEN and CDR2 SYDVKM. V gave up 5 bases and J gave up 6 bases; unmatched junction bases: 12. CDR3 length equals 18 residues. CDR3 bases: TGTGCCAGCAGTGCGGGACTAGCGGGGGCGCCAGGTCGCAATGAGCAGTTCTTC. Protein product: CASSAGLAGAPGRNEQFF.

The table lists this clonotype with a few counts. The chain uses TRBV6-2 or TRBV6-3 and TRBJ2-2; D is possibly TRBD1 (6 bases). V lost 6 bases and J lost 4, with 12 bases in between. The CDR3 loop spans 14 amino acids. Per germline, CDR1 MNHEY and CDR2 SVGEGT. The CDR3 nucleotides are TGTGCCAGCAGAAACAGGGAGAGCACCGGGGAGCTGTTTTTT. It encodes CASRNRESTGELFF.

This clonotype was counted ten times or more. The chain couples TRBV7-2 to TRBJ2-7, with 9 bases that match TRBD1. Germline V lookup: CDR1 SGHTA, CDR2 FQGNSA. CDR3 length: 17 amino acids. With V trimmed by 3 bases and J by 2 bases, 11 bases remained unmatched. The CDR3 loop reads CASSFKSWGDRAYEQYF. The CDR3 nucleotides read TGTGCCAGCAGCTTTAAGTCCTGGGGGGACAGGGCCTACGAGCAGTACTTC.

The V call is TRBV5-1, the J call TRBJ2-2; no firm D call. The CDR3 has 14 amino acids. V was pared by 4 bases and J by 2 bases, with 9 bases between. Germline loops: CDR1 SGHRS, CDR2 YFSETQ. The CDR3 DNA sequence: TGCGCCAGCAGCGTAGGTCCCAACACCGGGGAGCTGTTTTTT. Encoded protein: CASSVGPNTGELFF.

This clonotype was recorded many times. The chain employs TRBV19 and TRBJ2-7; D might be TRBD1 or TRBD2, each matching 5 bases. Deletions cut 7 bases from V and 7 bases from J, with 23 bases between. CDR1 and CDR2 (germline): LNHDA, SQIVND (reference sequence). The CDR3 length is 15 residues. The CDR3 sequence: CASTTGEGKLREQYF. CDR3 bases: TGTGCCAGTACCACGGGTGAGGGGAAGTTGAGGGAGCAGTACTTC.

This clonotype showed up many times. The genes are TRBV7-8 and TRBJ2-1, with 11 nucleotides matching TRBD2. The germline gives CDR1 SGHVS, CDR2 FQNEAQ. There are 14 residues in the CDR3. The V and J ends lost 6 bases and 7 bases, in that order; junction bases with no gene match: 5. CDR3 coding DNA: TGTGCCAGCAGACTAGCGGGGGTGAGAAATGAGCAGTTCTTC. Amino acid sequence: CASRLAGVRNEQFF.

This clonotype came up a few times. This chain joins TRBV12-3 or TRBV12-4 and TRBJ1-5, with TRBD1 matching 8 bases. The CDR3 sequence is 13 residues long. The V gene end was trimmed by 7 bases and the J gene end by 5 bases; junction bases not matched to a gene: 4. The CDR3 DNA is TGTGCCAGCACGGACAGGGTAGATCAGCCCCAGCATTTT. It is translated as CASTDRVDQPQHF.

This clonotype was recorded at least ten times. V and J are TRBV6-5 and TRBJ1-6; 7 nucleotides line up with TRBD1. The V segment lost 0 bases and the J segment 10 bases; nucleotides outside the gene matches: 9. In germline, CDR1 is MNHEY, CDR2 SVGAGI. There are 16 residues in the CDR3. DNA of the CDR3: TGTGCCAGCAGTTACTCGTTGGGCAGGGGGAGGTCACCCCTCCACTTT. It translates to CASSYSLGRGRSPLHF.

This clonotype was found many times. The V call is TRBV28, the J call TRBJ1-2; perhaps TRBD1 as D (6 bases). V lost 7 bases, J lost 4 bases, and 19 bases lay in between. There are 15 residues in the CDR3. The germline gives CDR1 MDHEN, CDR2 SYDVKM. In DNA, the CDR3 is TGTGCCAGCACCGCAGGAGGGGGTTTTAGCTATGGCTACACCTTC. Encoded protein: CASTAGGGFSYGYTF.

There are many counts of this clonotype. The chain joins TRBV20-1 to TRBJ2-7, with 10 bases that match TRBD2. The CDR3 has 14 residues. Germline lookup yields CDR1 DFQATT and CDR2 SNEGSKA (reference sequence). With 6 bases clipped from V and 2 bases from J, the junction kept 7 bases outside the gene matches. Written as DNA, the CDR3 is TGCAGTGCAGAAAGGACTAGCGGAGCCTACGAGCAGTACTTC. Residues: CSAERTSGAYEQYF.

This clonotype was counted at least ten times. This sequence joins TRBV2 and TRBJ1-6, with D possibly being TRBD1 (6 bases). The CDR3 spans 15 residues. The germline V gene has CDR1 SNHLY and CDR2 FYNNEI. Trimming left V 7 bases short and J 7 bases short, with 17 bases between. The CDR3 nucleotides are TGTGCCAGCAAACAAGCGGGGGCGAGGAATTCACCCCTCCACTTT. Amino acids: CASKQAGARNSPLHF.